This T cell receptor beta chain is from a study of vaccination effects on CD4 cells after COVID-19. Using viral peptide pools, the ViraFEST assay grew out antigen-specific CD4+ T cells prior to sequencing. Researchers isolated CD4+ T cells once about 11 days of culture had elapsed. Participants were given two doses of BNT162b2 or mRNA-1273 vaccine. PBMC were cultured at about 1.9 million per well with 8 to 10 IU/ml IL-2 and approximately 10 ug/ml peptides. Cultures got half-medium changes with IL-2 on days 3 and 7. The data were produced by immunoSEQ multiplex PCR, yet TCRdb's version contains in-frame clones alone and is incomplete. The data hold tens of thousands of clones, with 75% to 80% observed a single time. General study results and limits: The study dataset contains few convalescent patients and includes no early post-infection timepoints. There was only 1 of 255 vaccine-induced clones in healthy vaccinees that cross-reacted with common cold coronaviruses.

The ends lost 4 bases at V and 5 bases at J; junction bases unmatched: 9. The CDR3 has 15 residues. In germline, CDR1 is SGHRS, CDR2 YFSETQ. With regard to this clone: Its antigen is not known.

This receptor was taken from a human donor who received a COVID-19 vaccine. Some clones in this sample may be carry-over from other donors' samples. The chain joins TRBV5-1 to TRBJ2-7, with 10 positions matching TRBD1. This sample comprised CD4+ T cells from PBMCs cultured with SARS-CoV-2 spike peptides, obtained after COVID-19 vaccination. CDR3: CASSQPRDRGHEQYV. Here the CDR3 DNA reads TGCGCCAGCAGCCAACCCCGGGACAGGGGTCACGAGCAGTACGTC.